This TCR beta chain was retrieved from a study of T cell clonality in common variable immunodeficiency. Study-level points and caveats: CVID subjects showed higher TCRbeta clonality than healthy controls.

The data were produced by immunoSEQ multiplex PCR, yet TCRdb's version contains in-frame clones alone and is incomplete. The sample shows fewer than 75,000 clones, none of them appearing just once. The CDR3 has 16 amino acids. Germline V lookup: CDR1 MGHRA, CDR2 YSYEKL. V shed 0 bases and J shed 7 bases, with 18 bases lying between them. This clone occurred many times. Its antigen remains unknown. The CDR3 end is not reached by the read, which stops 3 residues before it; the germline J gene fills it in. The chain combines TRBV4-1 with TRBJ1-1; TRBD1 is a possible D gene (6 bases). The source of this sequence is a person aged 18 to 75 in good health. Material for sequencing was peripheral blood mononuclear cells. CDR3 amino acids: CASSQDRGRGIGEAFF. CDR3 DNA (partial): TGCGCCAGCAGCCAAGATAGGGGCAGGGGAATTGGTGAA.